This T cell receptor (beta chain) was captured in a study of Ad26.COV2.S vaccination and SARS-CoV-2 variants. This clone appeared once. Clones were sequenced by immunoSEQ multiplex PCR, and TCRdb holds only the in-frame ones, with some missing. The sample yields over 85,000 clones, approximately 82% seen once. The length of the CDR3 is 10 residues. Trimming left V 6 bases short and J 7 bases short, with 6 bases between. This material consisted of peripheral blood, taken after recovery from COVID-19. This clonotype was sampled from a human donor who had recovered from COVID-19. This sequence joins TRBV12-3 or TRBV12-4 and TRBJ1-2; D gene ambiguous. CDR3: CASSPGGYTF. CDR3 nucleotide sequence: TGTGCCAGCAGCCCGGGTGGCTACACCTTC.